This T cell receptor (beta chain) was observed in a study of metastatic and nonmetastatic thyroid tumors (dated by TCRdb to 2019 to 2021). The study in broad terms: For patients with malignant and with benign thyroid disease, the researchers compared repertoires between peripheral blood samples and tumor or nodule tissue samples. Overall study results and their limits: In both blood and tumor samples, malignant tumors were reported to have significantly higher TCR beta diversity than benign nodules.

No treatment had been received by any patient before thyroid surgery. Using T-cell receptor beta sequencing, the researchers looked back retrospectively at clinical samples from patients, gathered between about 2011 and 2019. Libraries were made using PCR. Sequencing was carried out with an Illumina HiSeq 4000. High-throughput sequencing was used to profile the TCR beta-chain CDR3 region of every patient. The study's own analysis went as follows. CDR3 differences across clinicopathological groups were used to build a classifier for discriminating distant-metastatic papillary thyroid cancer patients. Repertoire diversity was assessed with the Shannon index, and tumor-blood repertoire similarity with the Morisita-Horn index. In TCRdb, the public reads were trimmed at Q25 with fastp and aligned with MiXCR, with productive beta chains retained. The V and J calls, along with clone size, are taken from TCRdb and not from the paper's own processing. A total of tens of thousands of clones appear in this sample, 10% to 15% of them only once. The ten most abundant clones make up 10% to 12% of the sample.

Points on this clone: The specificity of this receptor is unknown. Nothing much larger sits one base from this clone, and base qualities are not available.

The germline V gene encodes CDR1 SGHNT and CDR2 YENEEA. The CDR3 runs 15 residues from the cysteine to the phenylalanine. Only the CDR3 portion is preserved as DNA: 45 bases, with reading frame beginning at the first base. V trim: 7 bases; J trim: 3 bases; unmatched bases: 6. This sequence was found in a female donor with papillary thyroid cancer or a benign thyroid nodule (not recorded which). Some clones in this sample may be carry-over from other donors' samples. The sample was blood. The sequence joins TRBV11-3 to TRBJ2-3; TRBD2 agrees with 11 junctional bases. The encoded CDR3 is CASISGLAVTDTQYF. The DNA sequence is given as TGTGCCAGCATCTCGGGACTAGCGGTTACAGATACGCAGTATTTT.